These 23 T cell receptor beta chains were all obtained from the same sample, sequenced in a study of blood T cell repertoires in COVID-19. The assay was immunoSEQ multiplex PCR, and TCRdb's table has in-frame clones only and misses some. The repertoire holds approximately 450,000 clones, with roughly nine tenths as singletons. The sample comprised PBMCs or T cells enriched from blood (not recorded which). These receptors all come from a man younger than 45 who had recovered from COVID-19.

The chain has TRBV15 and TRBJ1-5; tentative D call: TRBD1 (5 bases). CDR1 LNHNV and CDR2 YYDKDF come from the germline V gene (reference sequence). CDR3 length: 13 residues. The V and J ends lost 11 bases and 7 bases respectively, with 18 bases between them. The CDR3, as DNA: TGTGCCGCCGGGAGGCAGGGTGTACAGCCCCAGCATTTT. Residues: CAAGRQGVQPQHF.

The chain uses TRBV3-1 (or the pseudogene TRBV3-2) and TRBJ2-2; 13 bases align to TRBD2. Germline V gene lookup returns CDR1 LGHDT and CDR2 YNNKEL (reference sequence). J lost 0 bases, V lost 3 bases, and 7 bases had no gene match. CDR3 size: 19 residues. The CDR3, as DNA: TGTGCCAGCAGCCATGAGGGACTAGCGGGACTTCCGAACACCGGGGAGCTGTTTTTT. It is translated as CASSHEGLAGLPNTGELFF.

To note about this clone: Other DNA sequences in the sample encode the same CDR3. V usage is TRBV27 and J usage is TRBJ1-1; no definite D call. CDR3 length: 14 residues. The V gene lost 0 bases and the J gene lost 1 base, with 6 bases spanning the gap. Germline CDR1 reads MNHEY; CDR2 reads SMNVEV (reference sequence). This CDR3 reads CASSLSGGNTEAFF. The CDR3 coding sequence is TGTGCCAGCAGTTTATCGGGAGGGAACACTGAAGCTTTCTTT.

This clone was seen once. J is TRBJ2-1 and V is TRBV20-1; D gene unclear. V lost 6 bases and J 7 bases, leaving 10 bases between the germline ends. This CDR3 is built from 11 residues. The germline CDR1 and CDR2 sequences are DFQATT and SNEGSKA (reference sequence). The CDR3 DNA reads TGCAGTGCCCCTAGGCCTAATGAGCAGTTCTTC. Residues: CSAPRPNEQFF.

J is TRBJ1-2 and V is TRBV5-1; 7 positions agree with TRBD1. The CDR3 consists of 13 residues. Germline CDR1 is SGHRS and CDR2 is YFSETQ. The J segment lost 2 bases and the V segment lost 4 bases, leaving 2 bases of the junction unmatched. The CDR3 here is CASSPTGNYGYTF. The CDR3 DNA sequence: TGCGCCAGCAGCCCGACAGGGAACTATGGCTACACCTTC.

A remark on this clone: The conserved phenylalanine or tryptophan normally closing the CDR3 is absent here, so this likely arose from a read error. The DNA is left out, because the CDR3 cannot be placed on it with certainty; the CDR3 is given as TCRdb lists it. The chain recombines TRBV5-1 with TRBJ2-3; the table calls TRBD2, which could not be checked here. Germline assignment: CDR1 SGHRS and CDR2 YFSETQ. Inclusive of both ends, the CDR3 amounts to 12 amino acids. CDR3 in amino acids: CASSLASAAPVV.

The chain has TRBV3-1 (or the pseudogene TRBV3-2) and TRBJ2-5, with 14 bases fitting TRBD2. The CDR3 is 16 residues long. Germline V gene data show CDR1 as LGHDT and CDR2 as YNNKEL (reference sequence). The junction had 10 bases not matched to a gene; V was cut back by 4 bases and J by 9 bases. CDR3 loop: CASSPPGLAGVSSQYF. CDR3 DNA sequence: TGTGCCAGCAGCCCTCCGGGACTAGCGGGAGTATCTTCCCAGTACTTC.

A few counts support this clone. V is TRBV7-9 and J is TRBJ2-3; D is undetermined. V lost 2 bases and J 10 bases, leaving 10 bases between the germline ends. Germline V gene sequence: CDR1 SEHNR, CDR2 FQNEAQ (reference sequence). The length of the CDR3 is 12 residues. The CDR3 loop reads CASSLRMAAQYF. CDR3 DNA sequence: TGTGCCAGCAGCTTAAGAATGGCGGCGCAGTATTTT.

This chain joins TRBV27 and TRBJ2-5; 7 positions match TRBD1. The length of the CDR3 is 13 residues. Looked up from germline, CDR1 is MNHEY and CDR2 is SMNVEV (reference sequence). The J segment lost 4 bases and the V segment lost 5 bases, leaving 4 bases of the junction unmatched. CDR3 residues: CASSRGPRETQYF. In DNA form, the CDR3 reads TGTGCCAGCAGTAGGGGGCCGCGAGAGACCCAGTACTTC.

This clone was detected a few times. DNA for the CDR3: TGTGCCAGCAGCACACAGGGTGAGGGGCCCCAGCATTTT. Its protein is CASSTQGEGPQHF. This chain connects TRBV11-2 to TRBJ1-5; tentatively, D is TRBD1 (6 bases). Germline-derived CDR1 and CDR2 are SGHAT and FQNNGV. CDR3 size: 13 residues. V was cut by 5 bases and J by 9 bases, with 14 bases left in between.

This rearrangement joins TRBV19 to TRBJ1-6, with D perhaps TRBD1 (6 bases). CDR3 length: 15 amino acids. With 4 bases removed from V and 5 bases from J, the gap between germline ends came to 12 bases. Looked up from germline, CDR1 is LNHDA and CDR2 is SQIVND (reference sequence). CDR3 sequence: CASSKGDRNNSPLHF. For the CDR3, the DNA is TGTGCCAGTAGTAAGGGGGATCGTAATAATTCACCCCTCCACTTT.

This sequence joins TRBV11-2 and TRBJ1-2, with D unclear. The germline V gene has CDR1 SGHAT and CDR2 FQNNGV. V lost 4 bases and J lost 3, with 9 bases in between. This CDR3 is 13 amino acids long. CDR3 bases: TGTGCCAGCAGCTCTGGGAGCTACTATGGCTACACCTTC. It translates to CASSSGSYYGYTF.

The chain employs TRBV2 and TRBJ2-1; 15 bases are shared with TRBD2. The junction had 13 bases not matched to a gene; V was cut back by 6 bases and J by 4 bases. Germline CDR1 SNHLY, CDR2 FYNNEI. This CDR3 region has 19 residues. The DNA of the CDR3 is TGTGCCAGCAGCCCCGGGACTAGCGGGAGGATTTCGTTATACAATGAGCAGTTCTTC. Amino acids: CASSPGTSGRISLYNEQFF.

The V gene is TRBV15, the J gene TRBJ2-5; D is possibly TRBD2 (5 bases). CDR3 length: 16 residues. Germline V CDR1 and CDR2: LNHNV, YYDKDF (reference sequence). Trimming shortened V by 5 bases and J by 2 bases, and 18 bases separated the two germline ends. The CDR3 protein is CATSGYSVRDQETQYF. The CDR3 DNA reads TGTGCCACCAGCGGTTACTCCGTCCGGGATCAAGAGACCCAGTACTTC.

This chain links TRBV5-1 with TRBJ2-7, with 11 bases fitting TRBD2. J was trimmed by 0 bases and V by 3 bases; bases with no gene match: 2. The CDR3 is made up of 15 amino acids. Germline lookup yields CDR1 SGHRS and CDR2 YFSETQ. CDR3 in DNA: TGCGCCAGCAGCTCGGGACTAGCGGCCTCCTACGAGCAGTACTTC. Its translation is CASSSGLAASYEQYF.

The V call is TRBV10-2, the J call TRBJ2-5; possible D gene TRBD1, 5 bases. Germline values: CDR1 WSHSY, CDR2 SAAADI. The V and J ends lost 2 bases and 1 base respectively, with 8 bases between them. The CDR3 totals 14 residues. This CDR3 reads CASSERGTQETQYF. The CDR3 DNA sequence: TGCGCCAGCAGTGAGAGGGGAACCCAAGAGACCCAGTACTTC.

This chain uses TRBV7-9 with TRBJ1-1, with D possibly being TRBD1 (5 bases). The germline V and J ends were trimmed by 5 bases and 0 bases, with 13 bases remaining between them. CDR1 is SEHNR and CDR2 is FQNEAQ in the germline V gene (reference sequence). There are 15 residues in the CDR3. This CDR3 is CASSPAGVMNTEAFF. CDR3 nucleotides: TGTGCCAGCAGCCCAGCGGGGGTGATGAACACTGAAGCTTTCTTT.

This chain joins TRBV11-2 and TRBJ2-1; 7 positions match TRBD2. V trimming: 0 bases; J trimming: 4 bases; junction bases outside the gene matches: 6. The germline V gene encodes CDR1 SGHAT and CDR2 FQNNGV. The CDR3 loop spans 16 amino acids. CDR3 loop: CASSLDSGLSYNEQFF. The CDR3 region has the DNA TGTGCCAGCAGCTTAGATTCGGGACTATCATACAATGAGCAGTTCTTC. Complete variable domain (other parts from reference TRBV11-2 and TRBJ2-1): EAGVAQSPRYKIIEKRQSVAFWCNPISGHATLYWYQQILGQGPKLLIQFQNNGVVDDSQLPKDRFSAERLKGVDSTLKIQPAKLEDSAVYLCASSLDSGLSYNEQFFGPGTRLTVL.

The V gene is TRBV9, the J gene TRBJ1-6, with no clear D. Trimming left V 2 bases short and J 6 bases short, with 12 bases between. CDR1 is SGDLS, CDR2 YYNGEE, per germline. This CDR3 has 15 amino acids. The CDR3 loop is CASSVYSGINSPLHF. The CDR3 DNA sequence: TGTGCCAGCAGCGTTTACAGCGGAATTAATTCACCCCTCCACTTT.

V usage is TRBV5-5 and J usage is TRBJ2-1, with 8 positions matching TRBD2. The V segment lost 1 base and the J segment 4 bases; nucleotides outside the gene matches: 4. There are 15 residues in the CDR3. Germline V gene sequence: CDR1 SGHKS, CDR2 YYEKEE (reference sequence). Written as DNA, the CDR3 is TGTGCCAGCAGCTTGCGGGGGGGCGGTTACAATGAGCAGTTCTTC. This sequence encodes CASSLRGGGYNEQFF.

The CDR3 region is CAWGTVGETQYF. The CDR3 nucleotides are TGTGCCTGGGGGACAGTGGGCGAGACCCAGTACTTC. The J gene is TRBJ2-5, the V gene TRBV30; 7 nucleotides align to TRBD1. The germline V gene has CDR1 GTSNPN and CDR2 SVGIG (reference sequence). V shed 5 bases and J 5 bases; nucleotides not matched to a gene: 5. The CDR3 consists of 12 residues.

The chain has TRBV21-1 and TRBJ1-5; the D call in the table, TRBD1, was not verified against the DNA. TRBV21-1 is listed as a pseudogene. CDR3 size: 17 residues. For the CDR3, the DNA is TGTGCCAGCAGCAAAGCCCCAGGGGGCAGGGGCAATCAGCCCCAGCATTTT. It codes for CASSKAPGGRGNQPQHF.

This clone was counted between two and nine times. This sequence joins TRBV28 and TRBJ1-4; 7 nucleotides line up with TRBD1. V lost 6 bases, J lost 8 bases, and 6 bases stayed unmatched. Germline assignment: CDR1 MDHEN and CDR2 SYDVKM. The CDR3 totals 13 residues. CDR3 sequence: CASRLTGQEKLFF. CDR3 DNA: TGTGCCAGCAGGCTGACAGGGCAAGAAAAACTGTTTTTT. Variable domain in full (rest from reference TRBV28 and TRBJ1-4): DVKVTQSSRYLVKRTGEKVFLECVQDMDHENMFWYRQDPGLGLRLIYFSYDVKMKEKGDIPEGYSVSREKKERFSLILESASTNQTSMYLCASRLTGQEKLFFGSGTQLSVL.